This TCR beta chain was observed in a study of T cells in Graves' hyperthyroidism and ophthalmopathy. Study summary: Peripheral blood was taken when the disease was first diagnosed, before any treatment began. Study-level results: Progression to ophthalmopathy was predicted a median of roughly seven months early. Most clonotypes expanded in thyroid above 0.001 were likewise present in blood.

V was pared by 6 bases and J by 6 bases, with 13 bases of the junction left unmatched. The CDR3 length is 16 residues. RNA transcripts provided the source from which TCR beta CDR3 regions were amplified. HTBI primers were the set used in a first-round RT-PCR of the TCR CDR3. TCRdb re-analysed the multiplex PCR reads in MiXCR, keeping a single row per CDR3 protein. Of roughly 740,000 distinct CDR3 sequences in the sample, about 16% were seen once. This clonotype was seen more than once but under ten times. What it binds is not known. Diagnosing involved the use of clinical symptoms, serum thyroxine and TRAb, thyroid ultrasound and orbital computed tomography.

The clonotype comes from a man younger than 35 with Graves' hyperthyroidism. Sequenced sample: blood. V gene TRBV12-3 or TRBV12-4 combines with J gene TRBJ2-1; 8 bases are a match to TRBD2. The CDR3 DNA reads as TGTGCCAGCAGGACGGGGGGAGCGGGAGTAGGCAATGAGCAGTTCTTC. The encoded protein is CASRTGGAGVGNEQFF.